A single sample gave rise to the 9 T cell receptor beta chains below, sequenced in a study of cytomegalovirus exposure and HLA in healthy donors. The PCR employed 60 Vbeta primers together with 13 Jbeta primers. Measured with immunoSEQ multiplex PCR; TCRdb has only the in-frame clones, and not every one. The sample lists under 75,000 clones, 70% to 90% occurring once. The sample was PBMCs. The receptors come from a woman between 25 and 40 years old in good health and CMV-seronegative.

The chain employs TRBV5-5 and TRBJ1-5; D gene ambiguous. Germline assignment: CDR1 SGHKS and CDR2 YYEKEE (reference sequence). The CDR3 spans 14 residues. V lost 0 bases and J 7 bases, leaving 11 bases between the germline ends. The CDR3 protein is CASSLAGGKQPQHF. CDR3 bases: TGTGCCAGCAGCTTGGCCGGAGGGAAGCAGCCCCAGCATTTT.

J is TRBJ2-7 and V is TRBV7-9, with 8 bases that match TRBD2. J gave up 3 bases and V 1 base, and 8 bases lay outside the gene matches. The CDR3 is made up of 16 amino acids. Germline values: CDR1 SEHNR, CDR2 FQNEAQ (reference sequence). For the CDR3, the DNA is TGTGCCAGCAGCTTAGTGGGGACTAGTATAATCTACGAGCAGTACTTC. Its protein product is CASSLVGTSIIYEQYF.

The chain combines TRBV7-2 with TRBJ2-1; 11 positions match TRBD2. Germline V gives CDR1 SGHTA, CDR2 FQGNSA. The CDR3 runs to 15 residues. J was trimmed by 6 bases and V by 2 bases; bases with no gene match: 3. The DNA of the CDR3 is TGTGCCAGCAGCTTATGGCTAGCGGGAGGCAATGAGCAGTTCTTC. Its protein is CASSLWLAGGNEQFF.

A few counts support this clone. The chain recombines TRBV4-3 with TRBJ1-4; D call uncertain. Trimming cost V 2 bases and J 0 bases, with 7 bases left between them. The germline gives CDR1 LGHNA, CDR2 YSLEER. CDR3 length equals 15 residues. For the CDR3, the DNA is TGCGCCAGCAGCCAAAACATTGCAACTAATGAAAAACTGTTTTTT. Translating it yields CASSQNIATNEKLFF.

This chain links TRBV11-2 with TRBJ1-1; perhaps TRBD1 as D (6 bases). Trimming shortened V by 2 bases and J by 1 base, and 14 bases separated the two germline ends. Germline-derived CDR1 and CDR2 are SGHAT and FQNNGV. The CDR3 is made up of 16 amino acids. The CDR3 sequence is CASSLRTAGENTEAFF. CDR3 sequence (DNA): TGTGCCAGCAGCTTAAGAACGGCAGGGGAGAACACTGAAGCTTTCTTT.

V gene TRBV11-3 combines with J gene TRBJ2-7; 14 positions agree with TRBD2. The V and J ends lost 5 bases and 4 bases, in that order; junction bases with no gene match: 7. CDR3 length: 16 amino acids. CDR1 is SGHNT and CDR2 is YENEEA in the germline V gene. The CDR3 DNA reads TGTGCCAGCAGCCGCGGACTAGCGGGAGGAGGTTACGAGCAGTACTTC. It yields the protein CASSRGLAGGGYEQYF.

A single count supports this clone. The J gene is TRBJ2-2, the V gene TRBV4-2, with TRBD2 matching 8 bases. V lost 3 bases and J lost 3; bases outside the gene matches: 3. The CDR3 totals 15 residues. Germline CDR1 LGHNA, CDR2 YNFKEQ. The DNA for the CDR3 is TGTGCCAGCAGCCAGGGGACTAGGTACACCGGGGAGCTGTTTTTT. It specifies CASSQGTRYTGELFF.

The V call is TRBV9, the J call TRBJ2-2, with no clear D. CDR1 is SGDLS, CDR2 YYNGEE, per germline. V was trimmed by 1 base and J by 0 bases, leaving 7 bases between them. The CDR3 loop spans 15 amino acids. The CDR3 DNA sequence: TGTGCCAGCAGCGTAAGACTCGCGAACACCGGGGAGCTGTTTTTT. Protein product: CASSVRLANTGELFF.

The CDR3 region is CASSEGASGANVLTF. The CDR3 nucleotides are TGTGCCAGCAGTGAAGGGGCTTCTGGGGCCAACGTCCTGACTTTC. This rearrangement joins TRBV6-1 to TRBJ2-6; D remains ambiguous. Per germline, CDR1 MNHNS and CDR2 SASEGT. The V gene lost 1 base and the J gene lost 1 base, with 5 bases spanning the gap. CDR3 size: 15 residues.